Shown below are 21 T cell receptor beta chains from a single sample sequenced in a study of glioma-infiltrating T cells (dated by TCRdb to about 2016). Sequencing instrument: Illumina MiSeq. The iRepertoire nested amplicon-rescue multiplex PCR (arm-PCR) platform was used to amplify TCR alpha and beta CDR3 regions from RNA. TCRdb's own reprocessing of the public reads used fastp at Q25 and MiXCR and kept productive beta chains. Each CDR3 protein appears once, grouped with its most common genes and DNA. This sample gives a few hundred thousand distinct CDR3 sequences in total; less than 50% of them show up just once. The leading ten clones occupy 12% of the sample. The sample was glioma tissue, nonneoplastic brain tissue, or PBMCs (not recorded which). These receptors were obtained from a human donor with low-grade glioma or glioblastoma, undergoing nonglioma brain surgery, or in good health (not recorded which).

This clonotype was observed many times. J is TRBJ2-1 and V is TRBV27; unclear D gene. Trimming cost V 0 bases and J 0 bases, with 9 bases left between them. The CDR3 loop spans 16 amino acids. Per germline, CDR1 MNHEY and CDR2 SMNVEV (reference sequence). CDR3 nucleotides: TGTGCCAGCAGTTTATCGTCTGCGGTCTCCTACAATGAGCAGTTCTTC. It translates to CASSLSSAVSYNEQFF.

In the case of this clonotype: A junction end diverges from the germline sequence, so it may reflect a read error. The CDR3 DNA reads TGTGCCAGCAGCACAACAGGGCCAACAGATACGCAGTACTTT. Amino acid sequence: CASSTTGPTDTQYF. The V call is TRBV7-3, the J call TRBJ2-3; TRBD1 might be the D (6 bases). CDR3 length: 14 residues. CDR1 and CDR2 from the germline V gene are SGHTA and FQGTGA.

This clonotype has just a few counts. This rearrangement joins TRBV20-1 to TRBJ2-3; TRBD1 aligns across 9 bases. Germline loops: CDR1 DFQATT, CDR2 SNEGSKA (reference sequence). Trimming took 5 bases from V and 2 from J; bases not matched to a gene: 14. The CDR3 sequence is 17 residues long. In DNA form, the CDR3 reads TGCAGTGCTTGCCTCCTCCCCCGGGACAGGGACACAGATACGCAGTATTTT. The encoded protein is CSACLLPRDRDTDTQYF.

On this clonotype itself: With a much larger clone just one base away, this may be a read error. A read error is likely, as this CDR3 ends without the conserved phenylalanine or tryptophan. The chain joins TRBV28 to TRBJ2-1; no reliable D call. V was cut by 7 bases and J by 0 bases, with 16 bases left in between. The CDR3 extends over 16 amino acids. Germline lookup yields CDR1 MDHEN and CDR2 SYDVKM. The CDR3 is CASIGARVRSYNEQFL. The CDR3 nucleotides are TGTGCCAGCATAGGCGCGAGAGTTCGCTCCTACAATGAGCAGTTCCTC.

This clonotype has at least ten counts. This chain uses TRBV20-1 with TRBJ1-1; no reliable D call. Germline CDR1 and CDR2: DFQATT and SNEGSKA (reference sequence). The CDR3 is made up of 13 amino acids. V shed 3 bases and J shed 0 bases, with 8 bases lying between them. This chain's CDR3 is CSARNSLNTEAFF. CDR3 nucleotides: TGCAGTGCTAGGAACAGCTTGAACACTGAAGCTTTCTTT.

The table lists this clonotype with a few counts. V usage is TRBV20-1 and J usage is TRBJ2-1; the D gene is possibly TRBD1 (6 bases). V shed 1 base and J shed 7 bases, with 11 bases lying between them. Germline loops: CDR1 DFQATT, CDR2 SNEGSKA (reference sequence). The CDR3 extends over 13 amino acids. The CDR3 is CSARVSGANEQFF. For the CDR3, the DNA is TGCAGTGCTAGAGTTTCAGGGGCAAATGAGCAGTTCTTC.

About this clonotype: This may be a read error, as it is one base from a much larger clone. This sequence joins TRBV15 and TRBJ2-3; TRBD1 might be the D (5 bases). Trimming left V 8 bases short and J 5 bases short, with 14 bases between. The CDR3 consists of 13 residues. The germline V gene encodes CDR1 LNHNV and CDR2 YYDKDF (reference sequence). The CDR3 loop reads CATSEQDKDTQYF. DNA of the CDR3: TGTGCCACCTCGGAGCAGGACAAAGATACGCAGTATTTT. Full variable domain (rest looked up from reference TRBV15 and TRBJ2-3): DAMVIQNPRYQVTQFGKPVTLSCSQTLNHNVMYWYQQKSSQAPKLLFHYYDKDFNNEADTPDNFQSRRPNTSFCFLDIRSPGLGDTAMYLCATSEQDKDTQYFGPGTRLTVL.

V and J are TRBV2 and TRBJ1-1; D remains unclear. The CDR3 length is 13 residues. With 8 bases removed from V and 7 bases from J, the gap between germline ends came to 17 bases. Germline V gene lookup returns CDR1 SNHLY and CDR2 FYNNEI. The CDR3 sequence: CASPRREEREAFF. The CDR3 coding sequence is TGTGCCAGCCCCAGGAGAGAGGAGCGTGAAGCTTTCTTT.

This clonotype has just a few counts. The genes are TRBV29-1 and TRBJ2-1, with 9 bases identical to TRBD2. This CDR3 has 14 residues. CDR1 is SQVTM and CDR2 is ANQGSEA in the germline V gene. J gave up 4 bases and V 6 bases, and 7 bases lay outside the gene matches. CDR3 sequence (DNA): TGCAGCGTGGCCGGGACTAGCACTTACAATGAGCAGTTCTTC. Its protein product is CSVAGTSTYNEQFF.

This clonotype came up a few times. V is TRBV7-9 and J is TRBJ1-2; maybe TRBD1 (6 bases). V lost 4 bases, J lost 5 bases, and 8 bases lay in between. The CDR3 is made up of 12 amino acids. Germline values: CDR1 SEHNR, CDR2 FQNEAQ (reference sequence). For the CDR3, the DNA is TGTGCCAGCAGCTGGGACAAGTATGGCTACACCTTC. Its translation is CASSWDKYGYTF.

The rearrangement links TRBV10-2 to TRBJ1-1; D unclear. Trimming removed 6 bases at V and 4 bases at J, with 12 bases between. Germline V gene data show CDR1 as WSHSY and CDR2 as SAAADI. This CDR3 is 13 amino acids long. The DNA for the CDR3 is TGCGCCAGCAGAGTCGGACGGGGCACTGAAGCTTTCTTT. Protein: CASRVGRGTEAFF.

This clonotype was found a few times. The chain couples TRBV4-1 to TRBJ2-4; TRBD2 is a possible D gene (6 bases). The V gene's germline CDR1 is MGHRA and CDR2 YSYEKL. V was cut by 4 bases and J by 8 bases, with 21 bases left in between. This CDR3 region has 16 residues. This CDR3 reads CASSPRSWWEVDIQYF. The CDR3 DNA reads TGCGCCAGCAGCCCCCGGTCTTGGTGGGAGGTAGACATTCAGTACTTC.

To note about this clonotype: A much more abundant neighbour one base away suggests this may be a read error. The DNA for the CDR3 is TGTGCCAGCAGTCTGATCTCCTACAATGAGCATTTCTTC. Translation gives CASSLISYNEHFF. This chain links TRBV27 with TRBJ2-1; D unclear. The CDR3 is made up of 13 amino acids. Germline values: CDR1 MNHEY, CDR2 SMNVEV (reference sequence).

Note on this clonotype: This may be a read error, as it is one base from a much larger clone. V gene TRBV20-1 combines with J gene TRBJ1-2; TRBD1 might be the D (5 bases). This CDR3 is built from 15 residues. V lost 6 bases, J lost 2 bases, and 19 bases lay in between. CDR1 and CDR2 from the germline V gene are DFQATT and SNEGSKA (reference sequence). CDR3 DNA sequence: TGCAGTGCCGAAGGCGGTCGAGGGGACAACTATGGCTACACCTTC. Translated: CSAEGGRGDNYGYTF.

The rearrangement links TRBV28 to TRBJ2-1, with TRBD1 matching 10 bases. Per germline, CDR1 MDHEN and CDR2 SYDVKM. Trimming at V came to 7 bases and at J to 10 bases, leaving 10 bases not matched to a gene. The CDR3 covers 14 residues. Here the CDR3 DNA reads TGTGCCAGCACTGCCGGGACAGGGGACTACGAGCAGTTCTTC. This gives the protein CASTAGTGDYEQFF.

Concerning this clonotype itself: A junction end diverges from the germline sequence, so it may reflect a read error. J is TRBJ2-4 and V is TRBV6-2 or TRBV6-3; tentative D call: TRBD2 (6 bases). CDR3 length equals 14 residues. Germline loops: CDR1 MNHEY, CDR2 SVGEGT. CDR3 loop: CASSLGGAKSIQYF. The CDR3 DNA follows: TGTGCCAGCAGCTTAGGCGGGGCTAAAAGCATTCAGTACTTC.

Details on this clonotype: A read error may be the cause here, since a much bigger clone is one base away. CDR3 protein: CSTRRSLGNEQYF. The CDR3 DNA is TGCAGTACTCGCCGGTCCCTGGGGAATGAGCAGTACTTC. V and J are TRBV20-1 and TRBJ2-7; D remains unclear. V was pared by 8 bases and J by 7 bases, with 21 bases between. The CDR3 consists of 13 residues. Germline V gene data show CDR1 as DFQATT and CDR2 as SNEGSKA (reference sequence).

This sequence joins TRBV28 and TRBJ2-7, with 11 bases aligning to TRBD2. The CDR3 extends over 15 amino acids. The junction had 5 bases not matched to a gene; V was cut back by 6 bases and J by 1 base. CDR1 and CDR2 (germline): MDHEN, SYDVKM. CDR3 nucleotides: TGTGCCAGCAGCCAAGGACTAGCGGGTTCCTACGAGCAGTACTTC. It specifies CASSQGLAGSYEQYF. Full variable domain (remainder filled in from reference TRBV28 and TRBJ2-7): DVKVTQSSRYLVKRTGEKVFLECVQDMDHENMFWYRQDPGLGLRLIYFSYDVKMKEKGDIPEGYSVSREKKERFSLILESASTNQTSMYLCASSQGLAGSYEQYFGPGTRLTVT.

V usage is TRBV29-1 and J usage is TRBJ1-2; D ambiguous. V was trimmed by 6 bases and J by 4 bases, leaving 15 bases between them. CDR1 is SQVTM and CDR2 is ANQGSEA in the germline V gene. The CDR3 is made up of 13 amino acids. The CDR3 reads CSVVSWGGYGYTF. CDR3 sequence (DNA): TGCAGCGTCGTCTCCTGGGGTGGCTATGGCTACACCTTC.

This clonotype was seen a handful of times. The chain carries TRBV2 and TRBJ2-2, with 9 bases that match TRBD2. Germline assignment: CDR1 SNHLY and CDR2 FYNNEI. V gave up 6 bases and J gave up 5 bases; unmatched junction bases: 7. CDR3 length: 15 amino acids. The CDR3 loop reads CASSISGSRTGELFF. CDR3 in DNA: TGTGCCAGCAGCATTAGCGGGAGCCGGACCGGGGAGCTGTTTTTT.

This clonotype was recorded many times. J is TRBJ2-7 and V is TRBV27, with D perhaps matching TRBD1 (6 bases). Trimming removed 2 bases at V and 5 bases at J, with 13 bases between. The CDR3 consists of 14 residues. Per the germline V gene, CDR1 is MNHEY and CDR2 is SMNVEV (reference sequence). CDR3 DNA: TGTGCCAGCAGTTTACCGGGACAATTAGACGAGCAGTACTTC. This codes for CASSLPGQLDEQYF.